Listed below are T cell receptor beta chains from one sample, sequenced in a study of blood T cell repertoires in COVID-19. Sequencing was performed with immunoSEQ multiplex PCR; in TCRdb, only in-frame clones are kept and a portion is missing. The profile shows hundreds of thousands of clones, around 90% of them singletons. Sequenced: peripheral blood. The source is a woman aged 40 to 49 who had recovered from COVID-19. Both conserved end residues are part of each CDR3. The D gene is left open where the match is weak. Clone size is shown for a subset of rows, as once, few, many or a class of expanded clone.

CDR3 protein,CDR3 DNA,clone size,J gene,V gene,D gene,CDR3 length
CASSLVGGGGDRNTEAFF,TGTGCCAGCAGCTTGGTTGGAGGAGGCGGGGACAGGAACACTGAAGCTTTCTTT,-,TRBJ1-1,TRBV5-6,TRBD1,18
CASNPTSSLGEQYF,TGTGCCAGCAACCCGACTAGTTCACTCGGCGAGCAGTACTTC,-,TRBJ2-7,TRBV6-2/TRBV6-3,-,14
CASSLVQGAYGYTF,TGCGCCAGCAGCTTGGTACAGGGGGCCTATGGCTACACCTTC,-,TRBJ1-2,TRBV5-1,TRBD1,14
CASSPHGLAGGLNTGELFF,TGTGCCAGCTCACCCCACGGACTAGCGGGAGGACTAAACACCGGGGAGCTGTTTTTT,-,TRBJ2-2,TRBV18,TRBD2,19
CASSPRGLASGTQYF,TGTGCCAGCAGCCCCCGGGGACTAGCGAGTGGGACCCAGTACTTC,-,TRBJ2-5,TRBV3-1/TRBV3-2,TRBD2,15
CASSMTGGGSPLHF,TGTGCCAGCAGCATGACAGGTGGTGGTTCACCCCTCCACTTT,-,TRBJ1-6,TRBV5-4,-,14
CASSFGQGGYSPLHF,TGTGCCAGCAGTTTTGGGCAGGGAGGGTATTCACCCCTCCACTTT,-,TRBJ1-6,TRBV28,-,15
CASSLSGWTYNEQFF,TGTGCCAGCAGTTTATCAGGTTGGACATACAATGAGCAGTTCTTC,-,TRBJ2-1,TRBV28,-,15
CASSLVQGGVDNEQFF,TGCGCCAGCAGCTTGGTTCAGGGAGGCGTAGACAATGAGCAGTTCTTC,-,TRBJ2-1,TRBV5-1,-,16
CATDLGQGNMNTEAFF,TGTGCCACCGACCTGGGACAGGGGAACATGAACACTGAAGCTTTCTTT,-,TRBJ1-1,TRBV19,TRBD1,16
CASSRDRGISYNSPLHF,TGCGCCAGCAGCAGGGACAGGGGGATCTCCTATAATTCACCCCTCCACTTT,many,TRBJ1-6,TRBV4-1,TRBD1,17
CAISERAPDHGYTF,TGTGCCATCTCAGAGAGGGCCCCGGACCATGGCTACACCTTC,-,TRBJ1-2,TRBV10-3,-,14
CASSPTGTVNTEAFF,TGTGCCAGCAGCCCAACCGGGACAGTGAACACTGAAGCTTTCTTT,once,TRBJ1-1,TRBV11-2,TRBD1,15
CASSPPNGPGAQHF,TGTGCCAGCTCACCCCCCAATGGACCCGGGGCCCAGCATTTT,-,TRBJ1-5,TRBV18,-,14
CASRPPDRGYNSPLHF,TGTGCCAGCAGACCCCCGGACAGGGGGTATAATTCACCCCTCCACTTT,-,TRBJ1-6,TRBV6-6,TRBD1,16
CAIIERHGGRDTQYF,TGTGCCATCATTGAGCGCCACGGGGGGCGAGATACGCAGTATTTT,-,TRBJ2-3,TRBV10-3,-,15
CATSRDSGYGYTF,TGTGCCACCAGTAGGGACAGCGGCTATGGCTACACCTTC,once,TRBJ1-2,TRBV5-4,TRBD1,13
CASSSTRTSGRNYNEQFF,TGTGCCAGCAGCTCTACCAGGACTAGCGGGAGGAACTACAATGAGCAGTTCTTC,-,TRBJ2-1,TRBV7-2,TRBD2,18
CASTSLRQGGYEQFF,TGTGCCAGCACCTCCCTCCGGCAGGGTGGGTATGAGCAGTTCTTC,-,TRBJ2-1,TRBV11-2,-,15
CASSPRAQGAYNEQFF,TGTGCCAGCAGCCCACGGGCCCAGGGTGCCTACAATGAGCAGTTCTTC,-,TRBJ2-1,TRBV7-2,-,16
CASSIEAENTEAFF,TGTGCCAGCAGCATTGAGGCAGAGAACACTGAAGCTTTCTTT,once,TRBJ1-1,TRBV4-2,-,14
CATSGGRGSTYEQYF,TGTGCCACCAGCGGGGGACGCGGGAGTACCTACGAGCAGTACTTC,-,TRBJ2-7,TRBV15,TRBD2,15
CASSPDSGRAGYEQYF,TGTGCCAGCTCACCCGATAGCGGGAGGGCCGGTTACGAGCAGTACTTC,few,TRBJ2-7,TRBV18,TRBD2,16
CASSSASGRTYNEQFF,TGTGCCAGCAGCTCAGCTAGCGGGCGCACCTACAATGAGCAGTTCTTC,-,TRBJ2-1,TRBV5-5,TRBD2,16
CASSQEGVNYEKLFF,TGCGCCAGCAGCCAAGAAGGGGTAAACTATGAAAAACTGTTTTTT,-,TRBJ1-4,TRBV4-3,-,15
CAISPEGPDTQYF,TGTGCCATCAGTCCGGAGGGCCCAGATACGCAGTATTTT,few,TRBJ2-3,TRBV10-3,-,13
CASGRTGQLNTEAFF,TGTGCTAGTGGTAGAACGGGACAGCTGAACACTGAAGCTTTCTTT,-,TRBJ1-1,TRBV12-5,TRBD1,15
CAITERGAHNEQFF,TGTGCCATCACCGAGCGGGGGGCTCACAATGAGCAGTTCTTC,once,TRBJ2-1,TRBV10-3,TRBD2,14
CASSGGWRTEAFF,TGTGCCAGCAGTGGGGGCTGGCGCACTGAAGCTTTCTTT,-,TRBJ1-1,TRBV2,-,13
CASRMGARRTGELFF,TGTGCCAGCAGAATGGGGGCGCGGCGCACCGGGGAGCTGTTTTTT,-,TRBJ2-2,TRBV6-5,-,15
CASSPREANEKLFF,TGTGCCAGCAGCCCCCGGGAAGCGAATGAAAAACTGTTTTTT,once,TRBJ1-4,TRBV6-5,-,14
CASSLGTNRALNTEAFF,TGTGCCAGCAGCCTTGGTACCAACAGGGCCCTGAACACTGAAGCTTTCTTT,-,TRBJ1-1,TRBV27,-,17
CASSSLTSATGELFF,TGTGCCAGCAGCTCCCTCACTAGCGCCACCGGGGAGCTGTTTTTT,-,TRBJ2-2,TRBV7-2,TRBD2,15
CASSPRRAGANVLTF,TGTGCCAGCAGCCCCAGACGGGCTGGGGCCAACGTCCTGACTTTC,-,TRBJ2-6,TRBV11-3,-,15
CASSFNSNQPQHF,TGTGCCAGCAGTTTCAATAGCAATCAGCCCCAGCATTTT,-,TRBJ1-5,TRBV27,-,13
CATVGGGGAFF,TGTGCCACCGTAGGAGGCGGAGGAGCTTTCTTT,-,TRBJ1-1,TRBV19,-,11
CAITRGLGDGDEQFF,TGTGCCATCACCCGGGGACTAGGGGACGGGGATGAGCAGTTCTTC,once,TRBJ2-1,TRBV10-3,TRBD2,15
CASSDSGRARNEQFF,TGTGCCAGCAGTGATAGCGGGAGGGCCCGAAATGAGCAGTTCTTC,-,TRBJ2-1,TRBV25-1,TRBD2,15
CASSVPRQGGRDEQYF,TGTGCCAGCAGCGTACCGAGACAGGGGGGTCGGGACGAGCAGTACTTC,-,TRBJ2-7,TRBV9,TRBD1,16
CASSVSRGLRGTEAFF,TGTGCCAGTAGTGTATCCAGGGGCCTCCGGGGCACTGAAGCTTTCTTT,few,TRBJ1-1,TRBV19,-,16
CASSLVGRDKNQPQHF,TGTGCCAGCAGCTTAGTCGGCAGGGACAAAAATCAGCCCCAGCATTTT,-,TRBJ1-5,TRBV7-9,-,16
CSASGPLADVYEQYF,TGCAGTGCTAGTGGCCCACTAGCGGACGTCTACGAGCAGTACTTC,-,TRBJ2-7,TRBV20-1,TRBD2,15
CASSKPGTSYNEQFF,TGCGCCAGCAGCAAGCCCGGGACTAGCTACAATGAGCAGTTCTTC,-,TRBJ2-1,TRBV4-1,TRBD2,15
CAWSIAGGRDTQYF,TGTGCCTGGAGTATCGCGGGAGGGCGGGATACGCAGTATTTT,-,TRBJ2-3,TRBV30,TRBD2,14
CASSPRGVNQPQHF,TGTGCCAGCTCCCCCCGGGGGGTGAATCAGCCCCAGCATTTT,-,TRBJ1-5,TRBV18,-,14
CASSQEVGTSGHNEQFF,TGCGCCAGCAGCCAAGAGGTCGGGACTAGCGGACACAATGAGCAGTTCTTC,-,TRBJ2-1,TRBV4-3,TRBD2,17
CASSQVASSYNEQFF,TGTGCCAGCAGCCAAGTAGCGAGCTCCTACAATGAGCAGTTCTTC,-,TRBJ2-1,TRBV3-1/TRBV3-2,-,15
CATSPSGVYGYTF,TGTGCCACCAGCCCAAGCGGAGTTTATGGCTACACCTTC,-,TRBJ1-2,TRBV15,-,13
CASSPDGDDGYTF,TGCGCCAGCAGCCCGGACGGGGATGATGGCTACACCTTC,-,TRBJ1-2,TRBV4-3,-,13
CASSKDSTEAFF,TGTGCCAGTAGTAAAGACAGCACTGAAGCTTTCTTT,-,TRBJ1-1,TRBV19,-,12
CASSPGLAGYEQFF,TGCGCCAGCAGCCCGGGACTAGCGGGCTATGAGCAGTTCTTC,-,TRBJ2-1,TRBV4-3,TRBD2,14
CASSVATATSFGELFF,TGTGCCAGCAGCGTAGCTACGGCGACTAGTTTCGGGGAGCTGTTTTTT,few,TRBJ2-2,TRBV9,-,16